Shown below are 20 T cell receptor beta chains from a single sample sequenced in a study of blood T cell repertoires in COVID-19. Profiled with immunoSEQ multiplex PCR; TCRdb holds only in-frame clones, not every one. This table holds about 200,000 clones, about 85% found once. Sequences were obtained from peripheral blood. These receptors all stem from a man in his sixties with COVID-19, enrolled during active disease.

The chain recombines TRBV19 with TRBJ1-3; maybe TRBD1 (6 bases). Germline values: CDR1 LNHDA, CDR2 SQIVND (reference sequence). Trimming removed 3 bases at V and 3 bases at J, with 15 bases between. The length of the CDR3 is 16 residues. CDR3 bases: TGTGCCAGTAGTATCCACGGACAGCGACTTGGAAACACCATATATTTT. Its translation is CASSIHGQRLGNTIYF.

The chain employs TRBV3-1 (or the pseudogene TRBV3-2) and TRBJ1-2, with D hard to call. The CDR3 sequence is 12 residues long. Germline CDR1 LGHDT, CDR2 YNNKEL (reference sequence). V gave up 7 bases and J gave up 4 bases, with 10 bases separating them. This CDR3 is CASTGDIYGYTF. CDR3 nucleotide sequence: TGTGCCAGCACGGGAGATATCTATGGCTACACCTTC.

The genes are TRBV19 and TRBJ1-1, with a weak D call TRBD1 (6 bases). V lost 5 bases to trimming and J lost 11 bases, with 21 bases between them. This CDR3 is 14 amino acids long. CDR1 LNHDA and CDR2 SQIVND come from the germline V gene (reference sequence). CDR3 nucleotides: TGTGCCAGTAGTCTACTTCAGGGGCGACGAATGGCTTTCTTT. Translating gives CASSLLQGRRMAFF.

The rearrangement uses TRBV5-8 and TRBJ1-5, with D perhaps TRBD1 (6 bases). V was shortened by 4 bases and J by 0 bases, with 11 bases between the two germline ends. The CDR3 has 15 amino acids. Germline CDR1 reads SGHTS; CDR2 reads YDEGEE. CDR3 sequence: CASSRAGDSNQPQHF. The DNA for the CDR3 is TGTGCCAGCAGCCGAGCAGGGGATAGCAATCAGCCCCAGCATTTT.

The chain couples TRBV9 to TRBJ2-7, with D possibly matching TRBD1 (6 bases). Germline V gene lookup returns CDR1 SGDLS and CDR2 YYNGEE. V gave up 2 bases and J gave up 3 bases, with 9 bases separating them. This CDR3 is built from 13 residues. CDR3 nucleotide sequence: TGTGCCAGCAGCGTTGGGACACTCTACGAGCAGTACTTC. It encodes CASSVGTLYEQYF. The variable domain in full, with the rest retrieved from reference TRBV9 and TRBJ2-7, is DSGVTQTPKHLITATGQRVTLRCSPRSGDLSVYWYQQSLDQGLQFLIQYYNGEERAKGNILERFSAQQFPDLHSELNLSSLELGDSALYFCASSVGTLYEQYFGPGTRLTVT.

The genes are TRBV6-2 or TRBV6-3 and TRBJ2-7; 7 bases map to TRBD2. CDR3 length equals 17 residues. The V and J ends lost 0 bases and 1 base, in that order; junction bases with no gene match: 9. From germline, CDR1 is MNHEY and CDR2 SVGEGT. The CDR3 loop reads CASSYSLTGGTSYEQYF. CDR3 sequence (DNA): TGTGCCAGCAGTTACTCACTTACGGGAGGTACTTCCTACGAGCAGTACTTC.

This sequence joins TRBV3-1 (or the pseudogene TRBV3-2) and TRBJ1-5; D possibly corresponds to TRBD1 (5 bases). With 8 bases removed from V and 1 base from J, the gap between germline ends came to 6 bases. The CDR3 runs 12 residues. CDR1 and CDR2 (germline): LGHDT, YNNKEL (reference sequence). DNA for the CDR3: TGTGCCAGCGGACAAAGCAATCAGCCCCAGCATTTT. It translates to CASGQSNQPQHF.

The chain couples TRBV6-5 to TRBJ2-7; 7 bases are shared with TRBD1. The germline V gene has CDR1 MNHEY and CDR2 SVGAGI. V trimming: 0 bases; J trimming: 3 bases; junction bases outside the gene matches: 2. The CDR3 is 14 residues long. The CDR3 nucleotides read TGTGCCAGCAGTTACTCGACAGGGTACTACGAGCAGTACTTC. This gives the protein CASSYSTGYYEQYF.

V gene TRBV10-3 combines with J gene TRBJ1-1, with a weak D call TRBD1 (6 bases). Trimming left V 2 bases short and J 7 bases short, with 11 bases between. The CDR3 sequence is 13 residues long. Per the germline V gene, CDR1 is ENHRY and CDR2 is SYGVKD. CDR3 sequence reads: CAISEGTTNEAFF. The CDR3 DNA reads TGTGCCATCAGTGAGGGGACAACGAATGAAGCTTTCTTT.

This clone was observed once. In DNA form, the CDR3 reads TGTGCCAGCAGCGTAGGGGGCATCCCGCCGTCAGATACGCAGTATTTT. As protein: CASSVGGIPPSDTQYF. V is TRBV9 and J is TRBJ2-3; possible D gene TRBD1, 5 bases. Germline V lookup: CDR1 SGDLS, CDR2 YYNGEE. The CDR3 sequence is 16 residues long. Trimming took off 0 bases at V and 4 bases at J, with 15 bases between the two ends.

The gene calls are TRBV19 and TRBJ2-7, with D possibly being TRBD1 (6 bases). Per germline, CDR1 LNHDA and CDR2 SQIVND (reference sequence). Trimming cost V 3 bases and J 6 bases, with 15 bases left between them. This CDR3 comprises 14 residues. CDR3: CASSMAHRDPEQYF. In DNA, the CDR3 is TGTGCCAGTAGTATGGCCCACAGGGACCCCGAGCAGTACTTC.

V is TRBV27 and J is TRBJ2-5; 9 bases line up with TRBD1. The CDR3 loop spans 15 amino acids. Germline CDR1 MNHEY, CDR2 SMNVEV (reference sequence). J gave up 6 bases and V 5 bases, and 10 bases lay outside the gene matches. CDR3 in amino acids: CASSPYGTGSKTQYF. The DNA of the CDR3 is TGTGCCAGCAGTCCTTACGGGACAGGGAGTAAGACCCAGTACTTC.

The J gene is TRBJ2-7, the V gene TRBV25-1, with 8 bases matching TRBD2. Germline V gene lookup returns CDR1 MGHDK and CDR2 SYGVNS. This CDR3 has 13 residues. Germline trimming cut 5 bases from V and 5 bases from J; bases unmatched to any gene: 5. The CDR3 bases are TGTGCCAGCAGTCGGGAGGGAGTAAACGAGCAGTACTTC. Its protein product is CASSREGVNEQYF.

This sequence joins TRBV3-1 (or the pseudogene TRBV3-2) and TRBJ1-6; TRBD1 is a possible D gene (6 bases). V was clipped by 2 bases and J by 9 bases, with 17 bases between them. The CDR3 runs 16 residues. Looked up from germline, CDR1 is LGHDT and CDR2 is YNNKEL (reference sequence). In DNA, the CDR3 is TGTGCCAGCAGCCAACTGGGGGCGGCGCAGGGTTCACCCCTCCACTTT. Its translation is CASSQLGAAQGSPLHF.

The chain's CDR3 is CASSLKGGSGYGYTF. CDR3 nucleotides: TGTGCCAGCAGTTTAAAAGGGGGTTCAGGCTATGGCTACACCTTC. The chain recombines TRBV27 with TRBJ1-2, with D possibly being TRBD1 (6 bases). V shed 2 bases and J shed 4 bases, with 14 bases lying between them. The germline gives CDR1 MNHEY, CDR2 SMNVEV (reference sequence). The CDR3 sequence is 15 residues long.

The CDR3 DNA follows: TGTGCCAGCAGATCAGGGGGCTCCTACAATGAGCAGTTCTTC. This translates into CASRSGGSYNEQFF. This chain joins TRBV25-1 and TRBJ2-1, with TRBD1 identical over 7 bases. Germline CDR1 and CDR2: MGHDK and SYGVNS. The CDR3 runs to 14 residues. V gave up 6 bases and J gave up 0 bases; unmatched junction bases: 2.

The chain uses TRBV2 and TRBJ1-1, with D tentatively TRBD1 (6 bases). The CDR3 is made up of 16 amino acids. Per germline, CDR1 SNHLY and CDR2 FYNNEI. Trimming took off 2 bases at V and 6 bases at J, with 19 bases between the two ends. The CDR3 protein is CASSEPTTGIRSEAFF. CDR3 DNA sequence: TGTGCCAGCAGTGAACCAACGACAGGAATACGATCTGAAGCTTTCTTT.

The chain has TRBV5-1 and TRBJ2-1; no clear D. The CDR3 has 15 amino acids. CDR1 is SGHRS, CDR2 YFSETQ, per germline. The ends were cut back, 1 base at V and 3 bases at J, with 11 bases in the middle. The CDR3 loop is CASSLSAQSYNEQFF. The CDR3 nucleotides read TGCGCCAGCAGCTTGTCCGCACAGAGCTACAATGAGCAGTTCTTC.

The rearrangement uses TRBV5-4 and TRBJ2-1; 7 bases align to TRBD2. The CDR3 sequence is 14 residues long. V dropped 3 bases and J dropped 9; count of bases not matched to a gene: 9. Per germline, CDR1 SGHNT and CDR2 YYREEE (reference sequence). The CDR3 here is CASSSGTTLGEQFF. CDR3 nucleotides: TGTGCCAGCAGCTCCGGGACTACCCTCGGTGAGCAGTTCTTC. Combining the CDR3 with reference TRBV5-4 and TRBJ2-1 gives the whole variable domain ETGVTQSPTHLIKTRGQQVTLRCSSQSGHNTVSWYQQALGQGPQFIFQYYREEENGRGNFPPRFSGLQFPNYSSELNVNALELDDSALYLCASSSGTTLGEQFFGPGTRLTVL.

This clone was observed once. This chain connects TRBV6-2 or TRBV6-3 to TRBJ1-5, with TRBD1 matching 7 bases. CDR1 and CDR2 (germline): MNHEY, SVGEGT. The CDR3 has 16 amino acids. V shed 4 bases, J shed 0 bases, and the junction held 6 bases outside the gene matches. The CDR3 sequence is CASSSRQGGSNQPQHF. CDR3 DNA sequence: TGTGCCAGCAGTTCAAGACAGGGAGGTAGCAATCAGCCCCAGCATTTT.